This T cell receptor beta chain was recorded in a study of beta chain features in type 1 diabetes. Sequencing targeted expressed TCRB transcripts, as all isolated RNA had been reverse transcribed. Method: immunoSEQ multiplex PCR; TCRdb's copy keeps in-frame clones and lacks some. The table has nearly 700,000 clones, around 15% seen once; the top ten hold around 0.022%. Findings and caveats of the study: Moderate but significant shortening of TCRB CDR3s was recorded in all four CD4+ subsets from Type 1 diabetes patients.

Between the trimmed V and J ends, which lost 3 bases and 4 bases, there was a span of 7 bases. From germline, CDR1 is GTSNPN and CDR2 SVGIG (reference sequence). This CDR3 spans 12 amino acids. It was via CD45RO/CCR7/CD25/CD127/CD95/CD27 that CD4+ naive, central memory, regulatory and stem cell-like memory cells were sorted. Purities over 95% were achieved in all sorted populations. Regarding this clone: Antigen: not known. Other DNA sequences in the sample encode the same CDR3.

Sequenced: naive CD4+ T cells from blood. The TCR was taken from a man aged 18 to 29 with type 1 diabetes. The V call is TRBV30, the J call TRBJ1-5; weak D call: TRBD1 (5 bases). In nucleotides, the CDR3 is TGTGCCTGGAGCGGGGCTAATCAGCCCCAGCATTTT. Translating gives CAWSGANQPQHF.